Listed below are T cell receptor beta chains from one sample, sequenced in a study of T cells after yellow fever vaccination. One entry per CDR3 protein, called by TCRdb with MiXCR from the 5' RACE reads. This table holds around 260,000 distinct CDR3 sequences, around 5.3% found once. The sequenced sample was CD4+ T cells sorted from PBMCs, obtained on the day of the yellow fever booster vaccination. These TCRs come from a man between 18 and 29 years old who received the YFV17D yellow fever vaccine. The CDR3 runs from the conserved cysteine through the conserved F or W. A D gene is named only where the DNA matches it firmly. Rows may omit the clone size; those that give it use once, few, many or a size class.

J gene | D gene | clone size | V gene | CDR3 DNA | CDR3 protein
TRBJ2-2 | TRBD2 | few | TRBV12-3/TRBV12-4 | TGTGCCACCCAAGCGGGGGGACACACCGGGGAGCTGTTTTTT | CATQAGGHTGELFF
TRBJ1-6 | NA | few | TRBV7-9 | TGTGCCAGCAGCTTACGGGGCATGACACCCCTCCACTTT | CASSLRGMTPLHF
TRBJ2-7 | TRBD1 | NA | TRBV5-1 | TGCGCCAGCAGCCCCGGACAGGGAATAGGCTACGAGCAGTACTTC | CASSPGQGIGYEQYF
TRBJ2-5 | NA | NA | TRBV5-1 | TGCGCCAGCAGCCCCCTTGGAAGGGGGGCGAGCGAGACCCAGTACTTC | CASSPLGRGASETQYF
TRBJ2-5 | NA | many | TRBV6-4 | TGTGCCAGCAGTCGAACGCTTCAAGAGACCCAGTACTTC | CASSRTLQETQYF
TRBJ1-3 | TRBD1 | many | TRBV20-1 | TGCAGTGCTAGGGATACGACAGGGCCTGGAAACACCATATATTTT | CSARDTTGPGNTIYF
TRBJ2-4 | TRBD2 | many | TRBV7-2 | TGTGCCAGCAGCTTAGCGGGGGGGATCATTCAGTACTTC | CASSLAGGIIQYF
TRBJ2-1 | TRBD2 | many | TRBV29-1 | TGCAGCGTTGAAGGCGGGGGGGCCGGCGGATACAATGAGCAGTTCTTC | CSVEGGGAGGYNEQFF
TRBJ2-2 | NA | NA | TRBV28 | TGTGCCAGCATCCGTGAATCCTACGGGGAGCTGTTTTTT | CASIRESYGELFF
TRBJ2-3 | TRBD1 | many | TRBV28 | TGTGCCAGCAGTTCGACAGGGAGCACAGATACGCAGTATTTT | CASSSTGSTDTQYF
TRBJ1-1 | NA | few | TRBV5-1 | TGCGCCAGCAGCTTCGACATGAACATTGAAGCTTTCTTT | CASSFDMNIEAFF
TRBJ2-3 | NA | NA | TRBV28 | TGTGCCAGCACCTTGGAGGGGGATACGCAGTATTTT | CASTLEGDTQYF
TRBJ2-1 | TRBD2 | few | TRBV6-2/TRBV6-3 | TGTGCCAGCAGTAACTTGGGACTAGCTCTGAATGAGCAGTTCTTC | CASSNLGLALNEQFF
TRBJ1-5 | NA | few | TRBV6-1 | TGTGCCAGCAAATTGTATCGGGGAGGAAGGCCCCAGCATTTT | CASKLYRGGRPQHF
TRBJ1-2 | NA | few | TRBV27 | TGTGCCAGCAGCCAAGTTCAACAGCCCTTCTATGGCTACACCTTC | CASSQVQQPFYGYTF
TRBJ2-5 | NA | NA | TRBV28 | TGTGCCAGCAGTTTACCGGGACAACTACAAGAGACCCAGTACTTC | CASSLPGQLQETQYF
TRBJ2-3 | TRBD1 | few | TRBV7-3 | TGTGCCAGCAGCCGGACCGGGACAGGTTCTTCAGATACGCAGTATTTT | CASSRTGTGSSDTQYF
TRBJ2-3 | NA | NA | TRBV9 | TGTGCCAGCAGCGTAGACCTCTCCACGCGAGCAGATACGCAGTATTTT | CASSVDLSTRADTQYF
TRBJ1-1 | NA | NA | TRBV4-1 | TGCGCCAGCAGCCAAGTCAACCTGGTTTATTACACTGAAGCTTTCTTT | CASSQVNLVYYTEAFF
TRBJ1-5 | NA | many | TRBV11-2 | TGTGCCAGCAGCCCAGATGGGTCCCAGCCCCAGCATTTT | CASSPDGSQPQHF
TRBJ2-7 | NA | few | TRBV7-2 | TGTGCCAGCAGCGGACTCACGGCGCTCGAGCAGTACTTC | CASSGLTALEQYF
TRBJ2-2 | NA | many | TRBV10-3 | TGTGCCATCAGTCCGACAGAGAACACCGGGGAGCTGTTTTTT | CAISPTENTGELFF
TRBJ1-2 | TRBD1 | few | TRBV7-2 | TGTGCCAGCAGTGTTACCGGGACAGGGAACTATGGCTACACCTTC | CASSVTGTGNYGYTF
TRBJ2-3 | NA | many | TRBV7-2 | TGTGCCAGCAGCTTAGGGGGGGCTGGTTCTGCAGATACGCAGTATTTT | CASSLGGAGSADTQYF
TRBJ1-5 | NA | many | TRBV7-2 | TGTGCCAGCAGCTTAAGGGGCAATCAGCCCCAGCATTTT | CASSLRGNQPQHF
TRBJ1-1 | NA | NA | TRBV4-3 | TGCGCCAGCAGCCCGACTCCACAGGGTAACACTGAAGCTTTCTTT | CASSPTPQGNTEAFF
TRBJ1-5 | TRBD1 | NA | TRBV6-1 | TGTGCCAGCAGTGACCCCGGGCAGGGGGCCAATCAGCCCCAGCATTTT | CASSDPGQGANQPQHF
TRBJ1-2 | TRBD1 | few | TRBV7-9 | TGTGCCAGCAGCGCCGGGACAGGGGGCCGATCTGCCTATGGCTACACCTTC | CASSAGTGGRSAYGYTF
TRBJ1-2 | NA | NA | TRBV29-1 | TGCAGCGTTGGGGACACTGGCTATGGCTACACCTTC | CSVGDTGYGYTF
TRBJ1-2 | NA | NA | TRBV7-2 | TGTGCCAGCAGCCGCGCGAGGGGGGGCGCCACCTTC | CASSRARGGATF
TRBJ1-5 | NA | few | TRBV23-1 | TGCGCCAGCAGTCAATTAGAGGATGGCAATCAGCCCCAGCATTTT | CASSQLEDGNQPQHF
TRBJ1-4 | NA | few | TRBV18 | TGTGCCAGCTCTCCGGGGGTAGATGAAAAACTGTTTTTT | CASSPGVDEKLFF
TRBJ2-5 | TRBD2 | many | TRBV9 | TGTGCCAGCACCGCCCGGACTAGCGGGGGTCCGGAGACCCAGTACTTC | CASTARTSGGPETQYF
TRBJ2-5 | NA | NA | TRBV6-1 | TGTGCCAGCAGTGATGGGCTCTGGGTCCATTGGACCCAGTACTTC | CASSDGLWVHWTQYF
TRBJ2-2 | NA | many | TRBV5-1 | TGCGCCAGCAGTCAGGGACCGCCGAACACCGGGGAGCTGTTTTTT | CASSQGPPNTGELFF
TRBJ1-1 | TRBD1 | many | TRBV4-3 | TGCGCCAGCAGCCAAGCCGAGACAGGGCCTTTGTGGGCTTTCTTT | CASSQAETGPLWAFF
TRBJ1-2 | NA | few | TRBV5-1 | TGCGCCAGCAGCCCCGCGACCCCCGGGGGCGAGTTCTATGGCTACACCTTC | CASSPATPGGEFYGYTF
TRBJ2-3 | TRBD2 | few | TRBV6-6 | TGTGCCAGCAGTTACCCCGCCGGGGGGGCGGGGTCTAGCACAGATACGCAGTATTTT | CASSYPAGGAGSSTDTQYF
TRBJ1-6 | TRBD1 | few | TRBV27 | TGTGCCAGCAGTAGTTGGACAGGCGGGAATTCACCCCTCCACTTT | CASSSWTGGNSPLHF
TRBJ2-5 | NA | NA | TRBV11-3 | TGTGCCAGCAGCTTAGGCCGCGGGTCCGGGGAGACCCAGTACTTC | CASSLGRGSGETQYF